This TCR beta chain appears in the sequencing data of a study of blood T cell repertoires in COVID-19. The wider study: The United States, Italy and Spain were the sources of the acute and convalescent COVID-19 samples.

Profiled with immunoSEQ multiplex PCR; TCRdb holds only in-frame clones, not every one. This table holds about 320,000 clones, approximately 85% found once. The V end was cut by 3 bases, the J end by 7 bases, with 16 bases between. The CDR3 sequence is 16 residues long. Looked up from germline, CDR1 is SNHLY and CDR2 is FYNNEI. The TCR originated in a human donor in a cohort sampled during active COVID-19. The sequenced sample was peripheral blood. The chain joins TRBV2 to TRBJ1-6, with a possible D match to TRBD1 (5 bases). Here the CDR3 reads CASSEVGGAGNSPLHF. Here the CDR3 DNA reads TGTGCCAGCAGTGAGGTAGGAGGGGCCGGCAATTCACCCCTCCACTTT.